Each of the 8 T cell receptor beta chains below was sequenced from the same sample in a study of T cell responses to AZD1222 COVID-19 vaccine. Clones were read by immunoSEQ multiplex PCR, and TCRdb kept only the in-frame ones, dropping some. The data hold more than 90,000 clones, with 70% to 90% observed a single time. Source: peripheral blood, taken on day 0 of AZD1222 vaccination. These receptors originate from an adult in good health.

The CDR3 sequence: CASSDRSNTEAFF. The DNA of the CDR3 is TGTGCCAGCAGTGACAGATCGAACACTGAAGCTTTCTTT. The V and J genes are TRBV6-4 and TRBJ1-1; D gene uncertain. The CDR3 spans 13 residues. With 2 bases removed from V and 1 base from J, the gap between germline ends came to 5 bases. CDR1 is MRHNA and CDR2 is SNTAGT in the germline V gene.

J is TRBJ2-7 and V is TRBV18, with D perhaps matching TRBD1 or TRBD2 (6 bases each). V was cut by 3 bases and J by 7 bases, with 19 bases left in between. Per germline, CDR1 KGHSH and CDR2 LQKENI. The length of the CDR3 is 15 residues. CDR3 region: CASSPSRPGAGEQYF. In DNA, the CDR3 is TGTGCCAGCTCACCTTCTCGTCCGGGGGCGGGTGAGCAGTACTTC. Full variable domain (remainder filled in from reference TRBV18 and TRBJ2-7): NAGVMQNPRHLVRRRGQEARLRCSPMKGHSHVYWYRQLPEEGLKFMVYLQKENIIDESGMPKERFSAEFPKEGPSILRIQQVVRGDSAAYFCASSPSRPGAGEQYFGPGTRLTVT.

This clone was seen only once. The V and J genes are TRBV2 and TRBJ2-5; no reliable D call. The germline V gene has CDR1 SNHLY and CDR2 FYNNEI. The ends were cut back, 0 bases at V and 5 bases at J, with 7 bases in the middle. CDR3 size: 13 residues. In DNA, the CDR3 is TGTGCCAGCAGTGAAGCGGGTGGGGAGACCCAGTACTTC. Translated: CASSEAGGETQYF.

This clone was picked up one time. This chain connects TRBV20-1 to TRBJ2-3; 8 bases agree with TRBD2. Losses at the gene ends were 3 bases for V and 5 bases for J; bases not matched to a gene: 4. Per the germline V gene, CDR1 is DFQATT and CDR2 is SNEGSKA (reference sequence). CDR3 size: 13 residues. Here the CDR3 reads CSASSTSGDTQYF. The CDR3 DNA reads TGCAGTGCTAGTTCCACTAGCGGAGATACGCAGTATTTT.

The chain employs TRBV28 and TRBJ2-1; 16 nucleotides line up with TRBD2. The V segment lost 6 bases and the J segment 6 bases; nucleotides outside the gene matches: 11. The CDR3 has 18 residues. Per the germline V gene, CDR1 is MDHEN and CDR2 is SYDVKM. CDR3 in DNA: TGTGCCAGCAGACCGACCGGGACTAGCGGGAGGGAGACCAATGAGCAGTTCTTC. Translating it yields CASRPTGTSGRETNEQFF. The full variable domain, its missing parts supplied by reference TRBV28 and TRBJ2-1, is DVKVTQSSRYLVKRTGEKVFLECVQDMDHENMFWYRQDPGLGLRLIYFSYDVKMKEKGDIPEGYSVSREKKERFSLILESASTNQTSMYLCASRPTGTSGRETNEQFFGPGTRLTVL.

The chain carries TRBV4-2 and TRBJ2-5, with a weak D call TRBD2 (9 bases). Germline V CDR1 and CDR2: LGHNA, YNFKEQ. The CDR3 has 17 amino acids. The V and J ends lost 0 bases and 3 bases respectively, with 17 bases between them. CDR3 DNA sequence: TGTGCCAGCAGCCAAGATCCAGGGGGCGGGAGGGAAGAGACCCAGTACTTC. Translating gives CASSQDPGGGREETQYF.

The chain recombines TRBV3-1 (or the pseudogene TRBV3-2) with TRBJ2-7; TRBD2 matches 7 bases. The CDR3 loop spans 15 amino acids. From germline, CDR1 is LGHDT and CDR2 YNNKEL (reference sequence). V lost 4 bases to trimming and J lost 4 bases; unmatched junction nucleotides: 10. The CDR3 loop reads CASSPNGGSGYEQYF. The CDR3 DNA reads TGTGCCAGCAGCCCAAATGGCGGGAGTGGTTACGAGCAGTACTTC.

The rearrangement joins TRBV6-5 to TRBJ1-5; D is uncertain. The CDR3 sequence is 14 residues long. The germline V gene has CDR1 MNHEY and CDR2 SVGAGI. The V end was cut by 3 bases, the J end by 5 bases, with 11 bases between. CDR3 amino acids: CASSYRSGDQPQHF. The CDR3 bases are TGTGCCAGCAGTTATCGGTCGGGTGATCAGCCCCAGCATTTT.